Only a few counts were recorded for the clone carrying this T cell receptor (beta chain). The data are from a study of blood T cell repertoires in COVID-19. Whole-study context: COVID-19 samples collected from the United States, Italy and Spain covered acute and convalescent phases. Sample material is recorded as cDNA or gDNA derived from T cells, B-cell-depleted T cells, or PBMCs.

The CDR3 consists of 15 residues. The V gene's germline CDR1 is SGHTA and CDR2 FQGNSA. Trimming removed 4 bases from V and 3 bases from J, with 15 bases in between. As originally analysed: Amplification of reference gene primers was used by the study to estimate nucleated cell counts. TCRdb's copy holds only in-frame clones and misses some; the assay was immunoSEQ multiplex PCR. Clonal size and the V and J genes are those of that table, whereas D and trimming came from the DNA. Altogether roughly 150,000 clones are present, 82% being singletons, with the ten largest covering around 15%. This TCR derives from a human donor with acute or convalescent COVID-19. The donor label of this sample is uncertain. The chain combines TRBV7-2 with TRBJ1-2; D is unclear. The sequencing sample was made of peripheral blood. CDR3 residues: CASSSALKLHYGYTF. The CDR3 DNA follows: TGTGCCAGCAGCTCAGCACTTAAACTCCACTATGGCTACACCTTC.